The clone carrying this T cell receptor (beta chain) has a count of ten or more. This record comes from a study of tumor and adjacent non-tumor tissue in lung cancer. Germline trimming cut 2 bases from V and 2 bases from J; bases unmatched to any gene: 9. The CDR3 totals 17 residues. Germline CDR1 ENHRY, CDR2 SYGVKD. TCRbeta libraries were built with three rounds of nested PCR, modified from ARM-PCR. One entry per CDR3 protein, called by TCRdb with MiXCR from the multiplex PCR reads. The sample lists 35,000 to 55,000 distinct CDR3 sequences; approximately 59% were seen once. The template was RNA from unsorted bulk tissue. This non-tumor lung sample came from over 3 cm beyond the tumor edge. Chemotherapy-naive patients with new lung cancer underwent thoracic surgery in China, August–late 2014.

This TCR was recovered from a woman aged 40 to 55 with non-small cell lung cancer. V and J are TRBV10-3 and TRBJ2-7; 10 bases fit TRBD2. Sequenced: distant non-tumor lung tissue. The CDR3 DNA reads TGTGCCATCAGTGAGCCCAGCATAGCGGGAGGACCCTACGAGCAGTACTTC. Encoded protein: CAISEPSIAGGPYEQYF.